These 26 T cell receptor beta chains were all obtained from the same sample, sequenced in a study of beta chain features in type 1 diabetes. Study results and limitations: Type 1 diabetes patients had moderately but significantly shorter TCRB CDR3s in all four CD4+ subsets.

All of the isolated RNA was reverse transcribed, so expressed TCRB transcripts were sequenced. Clones were read by immunoSEQ multiplex PCR, and TCRdb kept only the in-frame ones, dropping some. The data contain 130,000 or so clones, 9% of them singletons. These receptors' antigens are unknown. Sequencing was performed on central memory CD4+ T cells from blood. The receptors stem from a man aged 25-45 years with type 1 diabetes.

This clone was found a few times. The chain has TRBV6-5 and TRBJ1-2; the match to TRBD1 covers 8 bases. This CDR3 region has 15 residues. The V gene's germline CDR1 is MNHEY and CDR2 SVGAGI. Trimming at V came to 4 bases and at J to 1 base, leaving 5 bases not matched to a gene. The CDR3: CASSSGQGNNYGYTF. The CDR3 DNA reads as TGTGCCAGCAGTTCTGGACAGGGAAATAACTATGGCTACACCTTC.

As concerns this clone: At one end, the junction sequence differs from germline, possibly due to a read error. The chain uses TRBV2 and TRBJ2-6; D ambiguous. Germline loops: CDR1 SNHLY, CDR2 FYNNEI. This CDR3 is built from 14 residues. The CDR3: CASSGQLGPNVLTF. The CDR3 nucleotides read TGTGCCAGCAGTGGCCAGCTTGGGCCCAACGTCCTGACTTTC. Full variable domain (outside the CDR3, taken from reference TRBV2 and TRBJ2-6): EPEVTQTPSHQVTQMGQEVILRCVPISNHLYFYWYRQILGQKVEFLVSFYNNEISEKSEIFDDQFSVERPDGSNFTLKIRSTKLEDSAMYFCASSGQLGPNVLTFGAGSRLTVL.

A word on this clone: The germline gene is not matched at one end of the junction; a read error may be the cause. The rearrangement uses TRBV7-9 and TRBJ2-3; 10 bases match TRBD1. CDR1 and CDR2 from the germline V gene are SEHNR and FQNEAQ (reference sequence). The CDR3 loop spans 12 amino acids. CDR3 coding DNA: TGTGCCAGCAGCTTAGATGGGACAGGGGAAGACTTT. Amino acids: CASSLDGTGEDF.

The rearrangement joins TRBV14 to TRBJ1-6; possible D gene TRBD1, 5 bases. The germline V gene has CDR1 SGHDN and CDR2 FVKESK. This CDR3 spans 13 amino acids. V lost 0 bases, J lost 13 bases, and 10 bases lay in between. The CDR3 sequence is CASSQESRAPLHF. In nucleotides, the CDR3 is TGTGCCAGCAGCCAAGAAAGCAGGGCCCCCCTCCACTTT.

A few counts support this clone. The V call is TRBV5-4, the J call TRBJ1-5; D is undetermined. The germline CDR1 and CDR2 sequences are SGHNT and YYREEE (reference sequence). CDR3 length: 14 residues. V was pared by 0 bases and J by 1 base, with 5 bases between. CDR3 sequence (DNA): TGTGCCAGCAGCTTGGACCTAAGCAATCAGCCCCAGCATTTT. Protein sequence: CASSLDLSNQPQHF.

This clone occurred a few times. V gene TRBV5-1 combines with J gene TRBJ1-5; D not resolved. CDR1 SGHRS and CDR2 YFSETQ come from the germline V gene. The CDR3 is 13 amino acids. The V gene lost 0 bases and the J gene lost 5 bases, with 6 bases spanning the gap. CDR3 sequence: CASSLAPDQPQHF. CDR3 bases: TGCGCCAGCAGCTTGGCCCCGGATCAGCCCCAGCATTTT. Filled out from reference TRBV5-1 and TRBJ1-5, the complete variable domain reads KAGVTQTPRYLIKTRGQQVTLSCSPISGHRSVSWYQQTPGQGLQFLFEYFSETQRNKGNFPGRFSGRQFSNSRSEMNVSTLELGDSALYLCASSLAPDQPQHFGDGTRLSIL.

J is TRBJ1-6 and V is TRBV7-2, with unresolved D. CDR1 and CDR2 from the germline V gene are SGHTA and FQGNSA. Trimming cost V 6 bases and J 6 bases, with 15 bases left between them. CDR3 length: 15 residues. The CDR3 spells CASRTLMVGNSPLHF. The CDR3 DNA sequence: TGTGCCAGCAGAACCCTGATGGTCGGTAATTCACCCCTCCACTTT.

This chain links TRBV2 with TRBJ2-3, with 9 bases identical to TRBD1. The CDR3 is 14 amino acids. CDR1 and CDR2 (germline): SNHLY, FYNNEI. After removal of 4 bases from V and 5 bases from J, the junction contained 4 bases not matched to a gene. This CDR3 reads CASSVVTGGDTQYF. Here the CDR3 DNA reads TGTGCCAGCAGTGTCGTGACAGGGGGAGATACGCAGTATTTT.

The rearrangement uses TRBV6-1 and TRBJ1-4; 8 bases fit TRBD1. Trimming at V came to 3 bases and at J to 7 bases, leaving 7 bases not matched to a gene. The CDR3 totals 15 residues. CDR1 is MNHNS and CDR2 is SASEGT in the germline V gene. The CDR3 DNA reads TGTGCCAGCAGTGACTCAGGGGGCCCGGGTGAAAAACTGTTTTTT. Amino acids: CASSDSGGPGEKLFF.

The chain joins TRBV13 to TRBJ1-2; TRBD1 matches 8 bases. Germline V lookup: CDR1 PRHDT, CDR2 FYEKMQ (reference sequence). CDR3 length equals 14 residues. Germline trimming cut 5 bases from V and 4 bases from J; bases unmatched to any gene: 6. DNA for the CDR3: TGTGCCAGCAGCCCAGGACAGGGTCCCTATGGCTACACCTTC. This translates into CASSPGQGPYGYTF.

This clone was picked up a small number of times. V and J are TRBV27 and TRBJ2-7, with 9 bases lining up with TRBD2. V shed 6 bases and J 4 bases; nucleotides not matched to a gene: 7. Germline V gives CDR1 MNHEY, CDR2 SMNVEV (reference sequence). This CDR3 is 14 amino acids long. CDR3 nucleotide sequence: TGTGCCAGCAGACGCAACAGCGGGGGGTACGAGCAGTACTTC. Translation: CASRRNSGGYEQYF.

This clone was counted only a few times. This chain uses TRBV7-6 with TRBJ2-7; D gene uncertain. Trimming took 5 bases from V and 1 from J, leaving 12 bases between them. The CDR3 length is 14 residues. Germline V gene sequence: CDR1 SGHVS, CDR2 FNYEAQ. The CDR3 loop reads CASSRNHRSYEQYF. The CDR3 DNA sequence: TGTGCCAGCAGCCGAAATCACAGATCCTACGAGCAGTACTTC.

This clone occurred a few times. The rearrangement links TRBV30 to TRBJ2-5; 7 bases map to TRBD2. V lost 0 bases to trimming and J lost 3 bases; unmatched junction nucleotides: 13. The CDR3 length is 17 residues. Germline-derived CDR1 and CDR2 are GTSNPN and SVGIG (reference sequence). CDR3 loop: CAWSVPTGERGEETQYF. The CDR3, as DNA: TGTGCCTGGAGTGTCCCAACGGGTGAGCGGGGAGAAGAGACCCAGTACTTC.

This clone has a handful of counts. The chain couples TRBV29-1 to TRBJ2-7, with 7 bases fitting TRBD1. V shed 7 bases and J 0 bases; nucleotides not matched to a gene: 9. This CDR3 is built from 14 residues. CDR1 and CDR2 from the germline V gene are SQVTM and ANQGSEA. For the CDR3, the DNA is TGCAGCGCAAGTACAGGGGACGTCTCCTACGAGCAGTACTTC. It is translated as CSASTGDVSYEQYF.

This clone was seen repeatedly, ten times or more. The V and J genes are TRBV28 and TRBJ1-6, with 8 bases fitting TRBD1. CDR3 size: 14 residues. Trimming cost V 2 bases and J 7 bases; bases outside gene matches: 1. Germline V lookup: CDR1 MDHEN, CDR2 SYDVKM. This chain's CDR3 is CASSLGTGNSPLHF. CDR3 DNA sequence: TGTGCCAGCAGTTTAGGGACAGGCAATTCACCCCTCCACTTT.

This clone has more than one count but fewer than ten. The chain recombines TRBV4-1 with TRBJ1-6; 7 bases align to TRBD1. J gave up 3 bases and V 1 base, and 9 bases lay outside the gene matches. The germline CDR1 and CDR2 sequences are MGHRA and YSYEKL. This CDR3 is built from 18 residues. CDR3 region: CASSQGLEGAGYNSPLHF. The CDR3 DNA reads TGCGCCAGCAGCCAAGGTCTGGAGGGGGCCGGCTATAATTCACCCCTCCACTTT.

This clone was seen just once. The V gene is TRBV2, the J gene TRBJ2-7, with 7 bases that match TRBD1. The CDR3 length is 14 residues. CDR1 SNHLY and CDR2 FYNNEI come from the germline V gene. V gave up 2 bases and J gave up 5 bases; unmatched junction bases: 6. CDR3 coding DNA: TGTGCCAGCAGTGAACAGGGGGTTGACCACGAGCAGTACTTC. Translation: CASSEQGVDHEQYF. Full variable domain (missing parts from reference TRBV2 and TRBJ2-7): EPEVTQTPSHQVTQMGQEVILRCVPISNHLYFYWYRQILGQKVEFLVSFYNNEISEKSEIFDDQFSVERPDGSNFTLKIRSTKLEDSAMYFCASSEQGVDHEQYFGPGTRLTVT.

This clone was seen repeatedly, ten times or more. The V gene is TRBV29-1, the J gene TRBJ1-6, with D perhaps matching TRBD1 (6 bases). The CDR3 spans 13 residues. CDR1 and CDR2 (germline): SQVTM, ANQGSEA. V was shortened by 6 bases and J by 5 bases, with 11 bases between the two germline ends. CDR3 bases: TGCAGCGTCAGGGGATACGATAATTCACCCCTCCACTTT. Its translation: CSVRGYDNSPLHF.

The V and J genes are TRBV19 and TRBJ2-3, with 7 bases fitting TRBD2. The V and J ends lost 5 bases and 4 bases, in that order; junction bases with no gene match: 12. The germline CDR1 and CDR2 sequences are LNHDA and SQIVND (reference sequence). CDR3 size: 16 residues. CDR3 in amino acids: CASSSFASGASDTQYF. The DNA for the CDR3 is TGTGCCAGTAGTTCGTTTGCAAGCGGGGCGTCAGATACGCAGTATTTT.

V is TRBV28 and J is TRBJ1-1, with 8 bases that match TRBD1. This CDR3 has 14 residues. The ends lost 6 bases at V and 5 bases at J; junction bases unmatched: 8. Per the germline V gene, CDR1 is MDHEN and CDR2 is SYDVKM. The CDR3: CASSLGQGWTEAFF. DNA of the CDR3: TGTGCCAGCAGCTTAGGACAGGGATGGACTGAAGCTTTCTTT.

The rearrangement links TRBV28 to TRBJ2-7; D possibly corresponds to TRBD1 (6 bases). Germline values: CDR1 MDHEN, CDR2 SYDVKM. The germline V and J ends were trimmed by 4 bases and 1 base, with 14 bases remaining between them. The CDR3 covers 15 residues. This chain's CDR3 is CASSSSGTRSYEQYF. The CDR3 DNA sequence: TGTGCCAGCAGTTCCTCGGGGACACGGTCCTACGAGCAGTACTTC.

A few counts support this clone. The CDR3 loop is CAWTPEIGGSYEQYF. In nucleotides, the CDR3 is TGTGCCTGGACCCCGGAGATCGGGGGAAGCTACGAGCAGTACTTC. The chain joins TRBV30 to TRBJ2-7; weak D call: TRBD2 (6 bases). The CDR3 sequence is 15 residues long. Germline V CDR1 and CDR2: GTSNPN, SVGIG (reference sequence). The V gene lost 4 bases and the J gene lost 3 bases, with 19 bases spanning the gap.

V gene TRBV6-4 combines with J gene TRBJ2-3, with D perhaps TRBD2 (6 bases). V was pared by 6 bases and J by 4 bases, with 14 bases between. The germline V gene encodes CDR1 MRHNA and CDR2 SNTAGT. CDR3 length equals 14 residues. The CDR3 loop reads CASRRDWQADTQYF. CDR3 DNA sequence: TGTGCCAGCAGACGGGACTGGCAGGCAGATACGCAGTATTTT.

The V gene is TRBV11-2, the J gene TRBJ2-3; tentatively, D is TRBD2 (7 bases). Germline CDR1 reads SGHAT; CDR2 reads FQNNGV. The CDR3 is 15 residues long. V lost 3 bases and J lost 6, with 16 bases in between. The DNA of the CDR3 is TGTGCCAGCAGCTTCGTGGTGGGGGGGCTGGATACGCAGTATTTT. This gives the protein CASSFVVGGLDTQYF.

This clone appeared a single time. This rearrangement joins TRBV7-6 to TRBJ2-3, with D possibly matching TRBD2 (5 bases). V shed 5 bases and J shed 2 bases, with 5 bases lying between them. From germline, CDR1 is SGHVS and CDR2 FNYEAQ. The CDR3 contains 12 residues. Here the CDR3 reads CASSRDTDTQYF. In DNA form, the CDR3 reads TGTGCCAGCAGCCGGGACACAGATACGCAGTATTTT.

This clone was seen more than once but under ten times. V usage is TRBV29-1 and J usage is TRBJ1-1; D is perhaps TRBD1 (6 bases). The CDR3 sequence is 11 residues long. V lost 5 bases and J 5 bases, leaving 9 bases between the germline ends. The germline CDR1 and CDR2 sequences are SQVTM and ANQGSEA. CDR3 amino acids: CSVQRGTEAFF. The CDR3 coding sequence is TGCAGCGTTCAAAGGGGGACTGAAGCTTTCTTT.